This T cell receptor beta chain was found in a study of T cell responses to AZD1222 COVID-19 vaccine (dated by TCRdb to 2020 to 2022). As for the study more broadly: Because spike-specific TCR depth and breadth did not differ between the two schedules, AZD1222 recipients who got a second dose at roughly 4 weeks were pooled with those who got a second dose at roughly 12 weeks. A total of 233 trial participants underwent TCR sequencing, of whom roughly 210 had received two doses of AZD1222 and roughly 26 had received two doses of the MenACWY control vaccine. Enrollment into the trials was organized by age into subgroups of 18-55, 56-69 and 70-plus years, and those subgroups contained approximately 160, 26 and 62 TCR-sequenced participants, respectively. Overall results and qualifications from the work: Vaccine-associated CD4 TCRs spanned the whole spike protein, with dominant responses in regions 160-218 and 743-854. Epitopes outside the regions mutated in the B.1.351 and B.1.1.7 variants were reportedly recognized by nearly half of the unique spike-specific TCRs. The 56-69-year group was small, and its depth increase did not reach significance, likely because of low power. Conclusions about previously exposed vaccinees are limited because only a handful of AZD1222 recipients were SARS-CoV-2 seropositive at baseline. Most participants were white British and females outnumbered males, and the authors suggested that clonal diversity may have been underestimated. After two AZD1222 doses, both the breadth and the depth of spike-specific TCRs were significantly higher than at day 0 and than in MenACWY recipients. Because no samples from the day 14 peak response were available, repertoires could be characterized only after the peak T cell response.

As regards this clone: The antigen it binds to is not known. Per-nucleotide qualities are absent, and no much larger clonotype sits a single base away.

The sample's time point label is to be understood as: baseline before first vaccination. Samples from vaccinated people were obtained from the UK trials COV001 and COV002, which included a single-blind randomized controlled phase 2/3 trial of AZD1222 (ChAdOx1 nCoV-19) in healthy adults. Trial participant PBMC samples were collected at day 0 and day 28 after the second dose for TCRbeta chain sequencing. The CDR3 regions of human TCRbeta chains were analyzed by immunosequencing. Concerning the study's data processing: Repertoire TCRs were matched against a reference library of SARS-CoV-2-specific TCRs generated with the MIRA antigen-specificity platform. Breadth meant the fraction of unique TCRs that were SARS-CoV-2-associated, whereas depth meant the fraction of total T cells that were SARS-CoV-2-associated. Each spike-specific TCR was assigned to its reactive spike region and to a CD4 or CD8 class using the MIRA data. Log10-transformed breadth and depth values were compared by one-way ANOVA with Sidak's multiple comparisons tests. TCRdb carries this immuneACCESS record with in-frame sequences only. Its versions omit some clonotypes, under half of them owing to an unresolved V gene in the studies checked, with the rest unexplained. Clone size and the V and J calls come from that table; the DNA yielded D and trimming. The sample table holds over 150,000 clones, of which roughly 90% were seen once. The ten largest clonotypes hold 18% of the sample.

This TCR was sampled from an adult in good health. Sequencing used peripheral blood, obtained on day 0 of AZD1222 vaccination.

Read as DNA, the sequence is TGTGCCAGCAGCCAGGGAGGACCAAATCAGCCCCAGCATTTT. Translated, it gives CASSQGGPNQPQHF. The V gene is TRBV3-1 (or the pseudogene TRBV3-2) and the J gene is TRBJ1-5, with the identity of the D gene unclear. Sequences LGHDT (CDR1) and YNNKEL (CDR2) are obtained from the germline V gene (reference sequence). Trimming removed 3 bases from V and 4 bases from J, leaving 10 bases between the germline ends. The CDR3 runs 14 residues from the cysteine to the phenylalanine. The sequence is cut down to CDR3 DNA, 42 bases in frame from base 1.